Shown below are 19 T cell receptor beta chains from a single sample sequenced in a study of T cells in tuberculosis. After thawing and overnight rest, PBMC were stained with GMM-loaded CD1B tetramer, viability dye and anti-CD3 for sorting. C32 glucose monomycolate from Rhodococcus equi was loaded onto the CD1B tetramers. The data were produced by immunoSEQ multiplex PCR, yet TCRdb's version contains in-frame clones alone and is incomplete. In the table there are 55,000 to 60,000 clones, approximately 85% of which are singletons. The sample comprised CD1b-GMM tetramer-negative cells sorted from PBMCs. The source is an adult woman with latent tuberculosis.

Written as DNA, the CDR3 is TGTGCCAGCAGCTTAGGGACAGGGATCGGTGGCTACACCTTC. Amino acids: CASSLGTGIGGYTF. This sequence joins TRBV7-3 and TRBJ1-2, with 9 nucleotides matching TRBD1. The V gene's germline CDR1 is SGHTA and CDR2 FQGTGA. J lost 7 bases, V lost 2 bases, and 5 bases had no gene match. The length of the CDR3 is 14 residues.

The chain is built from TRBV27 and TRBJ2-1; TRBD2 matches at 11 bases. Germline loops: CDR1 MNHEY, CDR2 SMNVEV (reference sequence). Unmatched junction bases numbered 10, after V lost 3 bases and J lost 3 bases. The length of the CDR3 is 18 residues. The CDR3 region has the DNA TGTGCCAGCAGTTTCGCCCATAGGGGACTAGCGGACTACAATGAGCAGTTCTTC. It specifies CASSFAHRGLADYNEQFF.

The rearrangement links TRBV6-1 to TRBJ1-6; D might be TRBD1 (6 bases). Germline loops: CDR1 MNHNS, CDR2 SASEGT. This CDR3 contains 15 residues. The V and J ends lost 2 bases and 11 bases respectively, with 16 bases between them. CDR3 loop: CASSERPEGGTPLHF. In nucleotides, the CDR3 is TGTGCCAGCAGTGAACGCCCTGAGGGGGGGACACCCCTCCACTTT.

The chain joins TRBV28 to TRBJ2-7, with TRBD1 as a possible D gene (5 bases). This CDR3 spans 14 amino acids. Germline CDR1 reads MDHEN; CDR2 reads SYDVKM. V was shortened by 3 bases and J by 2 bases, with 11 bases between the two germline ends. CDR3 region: CASSLAGPTYEQYF. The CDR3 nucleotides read TGTGCCAGCAGTTTGGCAGGGCCCACCTACGAGCAGTACTTC.

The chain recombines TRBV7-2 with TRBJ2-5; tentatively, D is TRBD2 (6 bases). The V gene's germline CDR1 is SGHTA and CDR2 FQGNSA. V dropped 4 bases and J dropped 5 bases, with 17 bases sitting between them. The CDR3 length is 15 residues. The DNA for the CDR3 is TGTGCCAGCAGCTCTGGGACTCTGGGTCCTGAGACCCAGTACTTC. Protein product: CASSSGTLGPETQYF.

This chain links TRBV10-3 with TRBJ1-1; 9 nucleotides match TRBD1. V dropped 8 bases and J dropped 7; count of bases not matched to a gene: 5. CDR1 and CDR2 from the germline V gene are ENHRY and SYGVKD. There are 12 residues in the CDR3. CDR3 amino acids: CAIGDRANEAFF. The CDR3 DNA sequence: TGTGCCATCGGGGACAGGGCGAATGAAGCTTTCTTT.

CDR3 protein: CASGRTYNEQFF. For the CDR3, the DNA is TGTGCCAGCGGGAGAACCTACAATGAGCAGTTCTTC. The chain has TRBV5-6 and TRBJ2-1, with D maybe TRBD2 (5 bases). This CDR3 is built from 12 residues. The germline V gene has CDR1 SGHDT and CDR2 YYEEEE. Deletions cut 7 bases from V and 2 bases from J, with 7 bases between.

This CDR3 reads CASSQGLAETIEIYEQYF. DNA of the CDR3: TGTGCCAGCAGCCAAGGGCTAGCGGAGACAATAGAAATATACGAGCAGTACTTC. The chain combines TRBV14 with TRBJ2-7; 7 bases match TRBD2. This CDR3 region has 18 residues. Trimming took 1 base from V and 4 from J; bases not matched to a gene: 16. Looked up from germline, CDR1 is SGHDN and CDR2 is FVKESK.

CDR3 coding DNA: TGTGCCAGCACCGGACAGGGCAACTATGGCTACACCTTC. Its protein is CASTGQGNYGYTF. V usage is TRBV19 and J usage is TRBJ1-2, with 8 bases lining up with TRBD1. V shed 9 bases, J shed 2 bases, and the junction held 5 bases outside the gene matches. The CDR3 extends over 13 amino acids. The germline gives CDR1 LNHDA, CDR2 SQIVND (reference sequence).

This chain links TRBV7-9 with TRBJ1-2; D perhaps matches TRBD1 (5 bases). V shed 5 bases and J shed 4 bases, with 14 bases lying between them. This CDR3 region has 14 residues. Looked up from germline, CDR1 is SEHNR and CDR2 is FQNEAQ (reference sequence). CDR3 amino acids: CASSPQMTVYGYTF. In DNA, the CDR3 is TGTGCCAGCAGCCCCCAGATGACAGTCTATGGCTACACCTTC.

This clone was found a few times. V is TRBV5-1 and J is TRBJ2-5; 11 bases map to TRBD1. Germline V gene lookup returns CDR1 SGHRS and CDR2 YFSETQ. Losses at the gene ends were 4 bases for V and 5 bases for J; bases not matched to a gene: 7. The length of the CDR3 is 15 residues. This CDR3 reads CASSPGQGAWETQYF. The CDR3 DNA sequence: TGCGCCAGCAGCCCAGGACAGGGGGCATGGGAGACCCAGTACTTC.

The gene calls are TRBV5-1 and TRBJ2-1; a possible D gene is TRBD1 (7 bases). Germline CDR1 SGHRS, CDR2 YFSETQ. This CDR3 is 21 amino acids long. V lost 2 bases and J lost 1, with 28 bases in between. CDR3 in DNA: TGCGCCAGCAGCTTACCTACGGGACAGAACACACTCCGGGGGTCCTACAATGAGCAGTTCTTC. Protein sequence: CASSLPTGQNTLRGSYNEQFF.

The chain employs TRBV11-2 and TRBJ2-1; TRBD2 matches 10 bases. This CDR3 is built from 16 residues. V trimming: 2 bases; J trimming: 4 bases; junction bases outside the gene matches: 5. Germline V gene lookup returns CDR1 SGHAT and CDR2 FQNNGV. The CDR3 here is CASSLRPGLAYNEQFF. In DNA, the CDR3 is TGTGCCAGCAGCTTAAGGCCGGGACTAGCGTACAATGAGCAGTTCTTC.

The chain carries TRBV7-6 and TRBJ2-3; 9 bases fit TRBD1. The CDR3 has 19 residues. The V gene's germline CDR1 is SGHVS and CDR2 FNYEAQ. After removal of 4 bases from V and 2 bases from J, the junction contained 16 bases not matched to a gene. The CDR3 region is CASSSDLWEQGAYTDTQYF. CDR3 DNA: TGTGCCAGCAGCTCCGATTTATGGGAACAGGGGGCTTACACAGATACGCAGTATTTT.

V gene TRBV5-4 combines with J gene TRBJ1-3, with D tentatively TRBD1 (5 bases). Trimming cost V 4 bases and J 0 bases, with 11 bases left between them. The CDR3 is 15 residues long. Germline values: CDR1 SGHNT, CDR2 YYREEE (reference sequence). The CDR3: CASSPDSISGNTIYF. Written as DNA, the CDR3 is TGTGCCAGCAGCCCAGACAGTATCTCTGGAAACACCATATATTTT.

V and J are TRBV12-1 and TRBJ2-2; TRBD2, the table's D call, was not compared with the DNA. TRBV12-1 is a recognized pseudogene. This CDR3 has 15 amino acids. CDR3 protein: CASSFLQGRAGELFF. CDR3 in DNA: TGTGCCAGCAGCTTTCTCCAGGGGAGGGCCGGGGAGCTGTTTTTT.

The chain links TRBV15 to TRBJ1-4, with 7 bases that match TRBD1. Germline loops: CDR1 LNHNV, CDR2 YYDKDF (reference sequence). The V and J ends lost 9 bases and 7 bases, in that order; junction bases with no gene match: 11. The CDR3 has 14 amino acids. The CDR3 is CATGQQYLGEKLFF. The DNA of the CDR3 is TGTGCCACGGGACAGCAATACTTGGGTGAAAAACTGTTTTTT.

The CDR3 nucleotides read TGTGCCAGCAGCGTAGGGAGGACTAGCGGTTCCTACGAGCAGTACTTC. It yields the protein CASSVGRTSGSYEQYF. This chain links TRBV7-2 with TRBJ2-7; 10 positions agree with TRBD2. The junction had 8 bases not matched to a gene; V was cut back by 5 bases and J by 1 base. Germline CDR1 reads SGHTA; CDR2 reads FQGNSA. The CDR3 is made up of 16 amino acids.

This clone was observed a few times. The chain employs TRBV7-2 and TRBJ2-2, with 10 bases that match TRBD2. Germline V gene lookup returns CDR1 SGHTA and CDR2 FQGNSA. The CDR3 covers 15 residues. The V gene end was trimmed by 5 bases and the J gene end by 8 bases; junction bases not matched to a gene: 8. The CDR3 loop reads CASSALAGAPGELFF. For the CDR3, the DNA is TGTGCCAGCAGCGCCCTAGCGGGGGCACCAGGGGAGCTGTTTTTT.